These 15 T cell receptor beta chains originate from one sample sequenced in a study of long-term antiretroviral therapy in people with HIV. The immunoSEQ assay was v3.0, run at survey level. Using immunoSEQ multiplex PCR, the repertoire was profiled, and TCRdb retains in-frame clones only, with some absent. The table lists roughly 18,000 clones, around four fifths of them singletons, with almost 8% in the top ten. The sequencing used unsorted PBMCs, collected at the start of antiretroviral therapy, before treatment. All receptors derive from a woman between 35 and 50 years old with HIV.

This clone was detected only a few times. This sequence joins TRBV4-2 and TRBJ2-1; 7 nucleotides match TRBD1. The germline V gene has CDR1 LGHNA and CDR2 YNFKEQ. The CDR3 is 15 amino acids. The J segment lost 14 bases and the V segment lost 2 bases, leaving 15 bases of the junction unmatched. In DNA form, the CDR3 reads TGTGCCAGCAGCCAATGGGGTGGGGAAGCAGGGGGTGAGTTCTTC. Translation gives CASSQWGGEAGGEFF.

V is TRBV4-2 and J is TRBJ2-5, with D possibly matching TRBD1 (5 bases). Germline V gene sequence: CDR1 LGHNA, CDR2 YNFKEQ. Trimming cost V 0 bases and J 10 bases, with 21 bases left between them. The CDR3 covers 16 residues. CDR3 in DNA: TGTGCCAGCAGCCAAGATATAGGGGTGGGCCAAGTGGGCCAGTACTTC. This sequence encodes CASSQDIGVGQVGQYF.

This clone was observed a few times. The J gene is TRBJ1-2, the V gene TRBV28; 8 nucleotides align to TRBD1. CDR3 length equals 15 residues. Unmatched junction bases numbered 6, after V lost 2 bases and J lost 4 bases. The V gene's germline CDR1 is MDHEN and CDR2 SYDVKM. This chain's CDR3 is CASSLMQGAFYGYTF. The CDR3 bases are TGTGCCAGCAGTTTAATGCAGGGGGCGTTCTATGGCTACACCTTC.

The rearrangement links TRBV9 to TRBJ2-7; no reliable D call. This CDR3 contains 15 residues. V gave up 0 bases and J gave up 4 bases, with 14 bases separating them. CDR1 SGDLS and CDR2 YYNGEE come from the germline V gene. The CDR3 DNA is TGTGCCAGCAGCGTAGGGCTCCAGGCGGATTACGAGCAGTACTTC. Its translation: CASSVGLQADYEQYF.

J is TRBJ2-7 and V is TRBV6-6, with 11 bases identical to TRBD1. Trimming removed 4 bases from V and 4 bases from J; junction bases left unmatched: 6. Germline CDR1 and CDR2: MNHNY and SVGAGI (reference sequence). The CDR3 length is 15 residues. The DNA for the CDR3 is TGTGCCAGCAGTTCCACCGGGACAGGGGGTTACGAGCAGTACTTC. The encoded protein is CASSSTGTGGYEQYF.

The rearrangement joins TRBV7-2 to TRBJ2-2; D unresolved. The CDR3 is 13 residues long. V was shortened by 0 bases and J by 6 bases, with 5 bases between the two germline ends. The germline V gene has CDR1 SGHTA and CDR2 FQGNSA. The CDR3 DNA reads TGTGCCAGCAGCTTAGCAGCGTCCGGGGAGCTGTTTTTT. It translates to CASSLAASGELFF.

The CDR3 DNA is TGTGCCAGCAGACGACAGGGAACAGATACGCAGTATTTT. Protein: CASRRQGTDTQYF. The V and J genes are TRBV6-5 and TRBJ2-3; 7 bases match TRBD1. The CDR3 is 13 residues long. With 6 bases clipped from V and 3 bases from J, the junction kept 3 bases outside the gene matches. Germline V CDR1 and CDR2: MNHEY, SVGAGI.

V is TRBV6-5 and J is TRBJ2-1; 7 bases align to TRBD1. The CDR3 extends over 14 amino acids. Germline V gene lookup returns CDR1 MNHEY and CDR2 SVGAGI. The trim removed 6 bases at V and 7 bases at J, leaving 9 bases unmatched. The CDR3 DNA reads as TGTGCCAGCAGACGACAGGGTCCCTTGAATGAGCAGTTCTTC. Its protein is CASRRQGPLNEQFF.

The V and J genes are TRBV2 and TRBJ2-3; possibly TRBD1 for D (6 bases). The CDR3 runs 13 residues. V was trimmed by 7 bases and J by 0 bases, leaving 8 bases between them. Germline V gene lookup returns CDR1 SNHLY and CDR2 FYNNEI. CDR3 in amino acids: CASNDRSTDTQYF. CDR3 nucleotide sequence: TGTGCCAGCAATGACAGGAGCACAGATACGCAGTATTTT.

The V gene is TRBV9, the J gene TRBJ2-1; 13 nucleotides match TRBD2. After removal of 2 bases from V and 9 bases from J, the junction contained 2 bases not matched to a gene. CDR1 and CDR2 from the germline V gene are SGDLS and YYNGEE. This CDR3 has 14 amino acids. The CDR3 DNA sequence: TGTGCCAGCAGCGTGGGACTAGCGGGGACTGAGCAGTTCTTC. Translating gives CASSVGLAGTEQFF.

The V call is TRBV29-1, the J call TRBJ2-7; a possible D gene is TRBD1 (5 bases). Germline V gene data show CDR1 as SQVTM and CDR2 as ANQGSEA. The CDR3 has 11 residues. Trimming left V 6 bases short and J 6 bases short, with 12 bases between. The CDR3 DNA reads as TGCAGCGTGCGCCAGGGTCTCGAGCAGTACTTC. This gives the protein CSVRQGLEQYF.

The CDR3 DNA is TGTGCCTGGAGGAGGACAGGGCAGGAAAAACTGTTTTTT. This sequence encodes CAWRRTGQEKLFF. The chain links TRBV30 to TRBJ1-4; 8 nucleotides line up with TRBD1. The junction had 5 bases not matched to a gene; V was cut back by 3 bases and J by 8 bases. CDR1 and CDR2 (germline): GTSNPN, SVGIG (reference sequence). CDR3 length: 13 amino acids.

As DNA, the CDR3 is TGTGCCAGCAGCTTAGAATACAGCAACTATGGCTACACCTTC. Encoded protein: CASSLEYSNYGYTF. The V and J genes are TRBV7-9 and TRBJ1-2; D remains ambiguous. There are 14 residues in the CDR3. Germline V gives CDR1 SEHNR, CDR2 FQNEAQ (reference sequence). V lost 1 base and J lost 2, with 8 bases in between.

This clone has a handful of counts. This chain connects TRBV10-2 to TRBJ1-5; 8 nucleotides align to TRBD1. Germline V CDR1 and CDR2: WSHSY, SAAADI. The CDR3 consists of 14 residues. After removal of 2 bases from V and 4 bases from J, the junction contained 1 base not matched to a gene. The CDR3 region is CASSETGGNQPQHF. CDR3 in DNA: TGCGCCAGCAGTGAGACAGGGGGTAATCAGCCCCAGCATTTT.

CDR3 sequence reads: CASSLVGTGKLYEQYF. As DNA, the CDR3 is TGTGCCAGCAGCTTAGTCGGGACAGGGAAGTTATACGAGCAGTACTTC. The chain has TRBV7-2 and TRBJ2-7; TRBD1 aligns across 9 bases. V shed 1 base, J shed 4 bases, and the junction held 8 bases outside the gene matches. This CDR3 spans 16 amino acids. In germline, CDR1 is SGHTA, CDR2 FQGNSA.